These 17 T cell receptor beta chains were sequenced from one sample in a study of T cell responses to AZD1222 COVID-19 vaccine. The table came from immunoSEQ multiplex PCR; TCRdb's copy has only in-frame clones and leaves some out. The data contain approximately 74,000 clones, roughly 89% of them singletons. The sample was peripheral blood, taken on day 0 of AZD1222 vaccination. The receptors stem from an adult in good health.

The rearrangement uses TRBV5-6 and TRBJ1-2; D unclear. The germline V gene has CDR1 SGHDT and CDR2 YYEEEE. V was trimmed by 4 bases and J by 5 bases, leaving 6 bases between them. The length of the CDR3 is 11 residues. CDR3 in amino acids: CASSKDYGYTF. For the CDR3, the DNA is TGTGCCAGCAGCAAGGATTATGGCTACACCTTC.

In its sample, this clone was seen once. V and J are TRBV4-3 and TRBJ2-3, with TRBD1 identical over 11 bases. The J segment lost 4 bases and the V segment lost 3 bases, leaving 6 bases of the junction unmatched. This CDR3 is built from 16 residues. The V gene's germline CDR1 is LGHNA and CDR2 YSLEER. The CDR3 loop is CASSHRTGGGSDTQYF. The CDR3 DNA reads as TGCGCCAGCAGCCACCGGACAGGGGGCGGATCAGATACGCAGTATTTT.

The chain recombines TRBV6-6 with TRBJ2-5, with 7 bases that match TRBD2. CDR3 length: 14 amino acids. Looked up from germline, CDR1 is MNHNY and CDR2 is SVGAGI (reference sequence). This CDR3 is CTITPGGSRETQYF. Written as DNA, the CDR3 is TGTACCATCACACCGGGCGGGAGCAGAGAGACCCAGTACTTC.

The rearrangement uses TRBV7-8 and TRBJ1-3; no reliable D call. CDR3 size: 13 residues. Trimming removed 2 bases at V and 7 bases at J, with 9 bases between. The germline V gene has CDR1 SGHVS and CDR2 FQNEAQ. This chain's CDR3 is CASSLSRRNTIYF. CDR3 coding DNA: TGTGCCAGCAGCTTATCTCGGAGGAACACCATATATTTT.

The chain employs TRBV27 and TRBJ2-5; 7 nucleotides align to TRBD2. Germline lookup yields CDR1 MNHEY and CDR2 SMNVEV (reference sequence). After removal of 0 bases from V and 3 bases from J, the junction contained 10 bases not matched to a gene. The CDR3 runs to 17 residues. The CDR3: CASSLSVAGGGEETQYF. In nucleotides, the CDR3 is TGTGCCAGCAGTTTATCAGTCGCCGGCGGGGGAGAAGAGACCCAGTACTTC.

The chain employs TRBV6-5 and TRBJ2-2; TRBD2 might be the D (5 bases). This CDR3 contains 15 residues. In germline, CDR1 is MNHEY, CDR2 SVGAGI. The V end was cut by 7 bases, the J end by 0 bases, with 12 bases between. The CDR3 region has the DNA TGTGCCAGCAACCTGGGGAGATCGAACACCGGGGAGCTGTTTTTT. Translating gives CASNLGRSNTGELFF.

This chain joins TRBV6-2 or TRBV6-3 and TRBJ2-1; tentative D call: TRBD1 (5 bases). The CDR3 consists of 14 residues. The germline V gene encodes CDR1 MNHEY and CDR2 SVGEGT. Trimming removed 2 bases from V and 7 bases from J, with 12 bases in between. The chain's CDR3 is CASSYIRGGNEQFF. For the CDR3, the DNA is TGTGCCAGCAGTTACATAAGGGGCGGAAATGAGCAGTTCTTC.

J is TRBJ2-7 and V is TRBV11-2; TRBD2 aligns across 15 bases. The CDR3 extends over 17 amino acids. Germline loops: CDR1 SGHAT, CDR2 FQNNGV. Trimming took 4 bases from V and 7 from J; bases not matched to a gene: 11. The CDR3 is CASSSGTSGRSPVEQYF. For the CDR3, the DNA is TGTGCCAGCAGCTCCGGGACTAGCGGGAGGTCACCGGTAGAGCAGTACTTC.

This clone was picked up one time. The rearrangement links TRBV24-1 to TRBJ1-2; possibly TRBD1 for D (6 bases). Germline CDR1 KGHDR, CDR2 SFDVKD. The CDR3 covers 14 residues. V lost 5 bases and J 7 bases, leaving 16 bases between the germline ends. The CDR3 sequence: CATSGGQPGLGYTF. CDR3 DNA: TGTGCCACCAGTGGGGGGCAACCCGGGCTTGGCTACACCTTC.

The CDR3 reads CASLDSINYGYTF. Here the CDR3 DNA reads TGTGCCAGCTTAGACAGTATTAACTATGGCTACACCTTC. J is TRBJ1-2 and V is TRBV28; tentative D call: TRBD1 (5 bases). CDR1 is MDHEN, CDR2 SYDVKM, per germline. The CDR3 runs to 13 residues. V lost 8 bases and J lost 1, with 11 bases in between.

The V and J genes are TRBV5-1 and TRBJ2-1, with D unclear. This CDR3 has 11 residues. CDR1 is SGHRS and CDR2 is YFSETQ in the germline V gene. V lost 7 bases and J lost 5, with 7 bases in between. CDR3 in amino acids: CASQINNEQFF. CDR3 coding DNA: TGCGCCAGCCAGATAAACAATGAGCAGTTCTTC.

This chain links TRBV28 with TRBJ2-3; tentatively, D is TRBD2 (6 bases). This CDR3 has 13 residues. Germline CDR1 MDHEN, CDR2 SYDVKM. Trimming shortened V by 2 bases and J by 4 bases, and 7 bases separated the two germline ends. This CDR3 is CASSLGGADTQYF. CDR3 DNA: TGTGCCAGCAGTTTAGGCGGGGCAGATACGCAGTATTTT.

This CDR3 is CASSSRGQGPSGNTIYF. For the CDR3, the DNA is TGTGCCAGCAGCTCAAGGGGCCAGGGCCCCTCTGGAAACACCATATATTTT. The rearrangement links TRBV7-9 to TRBJ1-3, with D perhaps TRBD1 (5 bases). The CDR3 is made up of 17 amino acids. Germline assignment: CDR1 SEHNR and CDR2 FQNEAQ (reference sequence). V lost 4 bases to trimming and J lost 0 bases, with 16 bases between them.

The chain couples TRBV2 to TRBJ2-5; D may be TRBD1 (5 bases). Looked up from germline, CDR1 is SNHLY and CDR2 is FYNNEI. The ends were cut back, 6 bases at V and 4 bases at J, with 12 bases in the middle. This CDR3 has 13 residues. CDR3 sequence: CASSRVTGETQYF. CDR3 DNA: TGTGCCAGCAGCAGGGTGACTGGAGAGACCCAGTACTTC.

The CDR3 spells CASSQDFGTGIYEQYF. The CDR3 DNA sequence: TGTGCCAGCAGCCAAGATTTTGGGACAGGGATCTACGAGCAGTACTTC. This sequence joins TRBV3-1 (or the pseudogene TRBV3-2) and TRBJ2-7; 9 positions agree with TRBD1. This CDR3 comprises 16 residues. Germline values: CDR1 LGHDT, CDR2 YNNKEL (reference sequence). Trimming took 0 bases from V and 3 from J; bases not matched to a gene: 6.

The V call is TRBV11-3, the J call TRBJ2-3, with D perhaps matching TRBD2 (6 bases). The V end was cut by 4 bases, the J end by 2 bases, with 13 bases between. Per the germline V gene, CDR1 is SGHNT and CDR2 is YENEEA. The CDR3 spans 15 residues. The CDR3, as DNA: TGTGCCAGCAGCTCACTGCGGGGCAACACAGATACGCAGTATTTT. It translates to CASSSLRGNTDTQYF. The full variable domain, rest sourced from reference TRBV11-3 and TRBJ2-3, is EAGVVQSPRYKIIEKKQPVAFWCNPISGHNTLYWYLQNLGQGPELLIRYENEEAVDDSQLPKDRFSAERLKGVDSTLKIQPAELGDSAVYLCASSSLRGNTDTQYFGPGTRLTVL.

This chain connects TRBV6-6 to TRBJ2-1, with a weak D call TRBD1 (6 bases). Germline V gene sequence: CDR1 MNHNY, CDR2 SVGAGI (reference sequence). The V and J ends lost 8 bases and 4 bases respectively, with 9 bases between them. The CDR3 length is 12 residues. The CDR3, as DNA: TGTGCCAGCGGGGGCCTTTACAATGAGCAGTTCTTC. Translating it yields CASGGLYNEQFF.